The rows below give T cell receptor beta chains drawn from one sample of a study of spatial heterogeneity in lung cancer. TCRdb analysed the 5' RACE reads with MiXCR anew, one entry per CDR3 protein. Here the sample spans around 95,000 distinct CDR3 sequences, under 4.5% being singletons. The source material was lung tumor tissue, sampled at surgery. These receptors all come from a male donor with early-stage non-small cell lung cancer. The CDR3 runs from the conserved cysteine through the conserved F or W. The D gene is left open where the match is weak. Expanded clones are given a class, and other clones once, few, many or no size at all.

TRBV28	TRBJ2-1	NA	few	CASSFPSSEALDEQFF	TGTGCCAGCAGTTTCCCTAGTTCGGAAGCTCTCGATGAGCAGTTCTTC
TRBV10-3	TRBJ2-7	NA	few	CAISDRGLPYEQYF	TGTGCCATCAGTGATCGGGGTTTGCCCTACGAGCAGTACTTC
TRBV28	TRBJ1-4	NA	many	CASSLNWWGKLFF	TGTGCCAGCAGTTTAAATTGGTGGGGAAAACTGTTTTTT
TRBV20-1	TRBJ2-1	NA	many	CSASRWGDYNEQFF	TGCAGTGCTAGTCGCTGGGGAGACTACAATGAGCAGTTCTTC
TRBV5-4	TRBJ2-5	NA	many	CASSSTGQETQYF	TGTGCCAGCAGCTCGACTGGGCAAGAGACCCAGTACTTC
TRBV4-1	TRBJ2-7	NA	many	CASRYHRHYEQYF	TGCGCCAGCAGGTATCATCGGCACTACGAGCAGTACTTC
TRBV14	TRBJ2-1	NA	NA	CASSAWGYNEQFF	TGTGCCAGCAGCGCCTGGGGCTACAATGAGCAGTTCTTC
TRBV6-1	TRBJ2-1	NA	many	CASSGGFYNEQFF	TGTGCCAGCAGTGGTGGGTTCTACAATGAGCAGTTCTTC
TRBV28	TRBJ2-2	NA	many	CASSPRAYFSYTGELFF	TGTGCCAGCAGCCCCAGGGCATACTTTTCTTACACCGGGGAGCTGTTTTTT
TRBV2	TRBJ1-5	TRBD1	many	CASMGQGLQPQHF	TGTGCCAGCATGGGACAGGGACTTCAGCCCCAGCATTTT
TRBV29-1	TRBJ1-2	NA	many	CSGGAGPEGYTF	TGCAGCGGGGGCGCAGGGCCCGAGGGCTACACCTTC
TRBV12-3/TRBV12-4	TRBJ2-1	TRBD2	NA	CASSLDAGALHNEQFF	TGTGCCAGCAGTTTAGATGCGGGAGCATTACACAATGAGCAGTTCTTC
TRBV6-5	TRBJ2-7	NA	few	CASSYGGTDQDEQYF	TGTGCCAGCAGTTATGGCGGGACAGACCAAGACGAGCAGTACTTC
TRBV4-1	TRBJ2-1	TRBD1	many	CASSITGGSYNEQFF	TGCGCCAGCAGCATAACAGGGGGCTCCTACAATGAGCAGTTCTTC
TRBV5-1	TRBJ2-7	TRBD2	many	CASSLVEAGVKYEQYF	TGCGCCAGCAGCTTGGTCGAAGCGGGAGTGAAGTACGAGCAGTACTTC
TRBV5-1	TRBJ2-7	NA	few	CASSRSGTGAYEQYF	TGCGCCAGCAGCCGATCGGGAACCGGGGCCTACGAGCAGTACTTC
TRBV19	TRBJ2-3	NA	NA	CASSGEVSDTQYF	TGTGCCAGTAGCGGGGAGGTGTCAGATACGCAGTATTTT
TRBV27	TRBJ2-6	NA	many	CASSHRDRANVLTF	TGTGCCAGCAGTCACCGGGATCGGGCCAACGTCCTGACTTTC
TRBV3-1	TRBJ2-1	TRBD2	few	CASYLAGGDGEQFF	TGTGCCAGCTACCTAGCGGGAGGGGATGGTGAGCAGTTCTTC
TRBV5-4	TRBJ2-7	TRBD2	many	CASSFGTSGRAAYF	TGTGCCAGCAGCTTCGGGACTAGCGGGAGGGCCGCGTACTTC
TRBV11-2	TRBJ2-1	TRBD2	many	CASSLLAGEGGEQFF	TGTGCCAGCAGCTTACTAGCGGGAGAAGGGGGTGAGCAGTTCTTC
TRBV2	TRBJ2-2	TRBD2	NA	CAGGYHTGELFF	TGTGCGGGAGGGTACCACACCGGGGAGCTGTTTTTT